Listed below are T cell receptor beta chains from one sample, sequenced in a study of CD8 T cells in ankylosing spondylitis. Via MiXCR, TCRdb re-called the 5' RACE reads, giving one row per CDR3 protein. The sample shows 200,000 to 250,000 distinct CDR3 sequences, under 12% of them seen only once. The sequenced material came from blood, either unsorted or a sorted T cell fraction (not recorded which). Receptors were obtained from a male donor with ankylosing spondylitis or in good health (not recorded which). Each CDR3 is given with its conserved first and last residue. D genes are given only for firm matches. Clone sizes are given selectively: once, few, many, or a class where the clone is expanded.

j_call d_call v_call clone_size cdr3_aa cdr3_nt
TRBJ2-3 TRBD1 TRBV6-5 many CASSYSEAAGTVSTDTQYF TGTGCCAGCAGTTACTCAGAGGCCGCTGGGACAGTTAGCACAGATACGCAGTATTTT
TRBJ1-5 TRBD1 TRBV2 many CASSGGQASSQPQHF TGTGCCAGCAGTGGGGGACAGGCGTCCTCCCAGCCCCAGCATTTT
TRBJ2-1 TRBD2 TRBV5-1 many CASSLPSGPYNEQFF TGCGCCAGCAGCTTACCTAGCGGTCCCTACAATGAGCAGTTCTTC
TRBJ1-1 TRBD1 TRBV2 many CASSDRTGNTEAFF TGTGCCAGCAGTGACCGGACAGGGAACACTGAAGCTTTCTTT
TRBJ2-6 NA TRBV27 few CASSLSGGLSGANVLTF TGTGCCAGCAGTTTGTCCGGGGGTCTGTCTGGGGCCAACGTCCTGACTTTC
TRBJ1-2 NA TRBV21-1 many CASSIYKYGYTF TGTGCCAGCTCTATTTACAAGTATGGCTACACCTTC
TRBJ2-3 NA TRBV11-3 NA CASSLGRDRLTDTQYF TGTGCCAGCAGCTTAGGGAGGGACAGATTAACAGATACGCAGTATTTT
TRBJ2-3 TRBD1 TRBV6-1 few CASSPRDRGTDTQYF TGTGCCAGCAGTCCCCGGGACAGGGGCACAGATACGCAGTATTTT
TRBJ2-3 TRBD2 TRBV7-9 few CASSLLAGGPDTQYF TGTGCCAGCAGCTTACTAGCGGGGGGGCCGGATACGCAGTATTTT
TRBJ1-3 NA TRBV18 many CASSPDQSGNTIYF TGTGCCAGCTCACCGGATCAGTCTGGAAACACCATATATTTT
TRBJ2-3 NA TRBV7-9 many CASIRGSGTDTQYF TGTGCCAGCATCCGAGGGTCAGGGACAGATACGCAGTATTTT
TRBJ2-1 TRBD2 TRBV5-1 NA CASSLQGGRGTNEQFF TGCGCCAGCAGCTTGCAAGGCGGGAGGGGTACCAATGAGCAGTTCTTC
TRBJ2-5 NA TRBV30 many CAWSAGPQETQYF TGTGCCTGGAGCGCCGGGCCTCAAGAGACCCAGTACTTC
TRBJ2-3 NA TRBV18 few CASSPSGLGTDTQYF TGTGCCAGCTCACCATCGGGGCTCGGCACAGATACGCAGTATTTT
TRBJ2-7 NA TRBV4-2 NA CASSQDTDAAAYEQYF TGTGCCAGCAGCCAAGATACCGACGCAGCCGCCTACGAGCAGTACTTC
TRBJ1-1 NA TRBV9 many CASSVLGVAEAFF TGTGCCAGCAGCGTCCTTGGTGTGGCTGAAGCTTTCTTT
TRBJ1-1 NA TRBV5-1 many CASSLEVGQNTEAFF TGCGCCAGCAGCTTGGAGGTCGGGCAGAACACTGAAGCTTTCTTT
TRBJ2-3 TRBD2 TRBV3-1 many CASSPAGLAGGRGPDTQYF TGTGCCAGCAGCCCTGCAGGACTAGCGGGGGGCCGGGGGCCAGATACGCAGTATTTT
TRBJ1-4 NA TRBV5-5 many CASSLESGLNEKLFF TGTGCCAGCAGCTTGGAATCGGGCCTGAATGAAAAACTGTTTTTT
TRBJ2-1 TRBD2 TRBV7-2 NA CASRMTSGSVTEQFF TGTGCCAGCAGAATGACTAGCGGGAGTGTGACGGAGCAGTTCTTC
TRBJ2-2 TRBD1 TRBV5-1 NA CASSSTGEAGELFF TGCGCCAGCAGCTCGACAGGGGAAGCCGGGGAGCTGTTTTTT
TRBJ2-2 TRBD1 TRBV27 NA CASSLGQGQSANTGELFF TGTGCCAGCAGCCTGGGACAGGGGCAAAGCGCGAACACCGGGGAGCTGTTTTTT
TRBJ1-1 NA TRBV25-1 many CASSERGRNTEAFF TGTGCCAGCAGTGAAAGGGGCAGGAACACTGAAGCTTTCTTT
TRBJ1-1 NA TRBV12-5 many CASGLEERVAEAFF TGTGCTAGTGGTTTAGAGGAACGGGTGGCTGAAGCTTTCTTT
TRBJ2-7 NA TRBV5-4 NA CASSFTQGGEQYF TGTGCCAGCAGCTTCACGCAGGGCGGCGAGCAGTACTTC
TRBJ2-1 NA TRBV24-1 NA CATSDASSYNEQFF TGTGCCACCAGTGATGCTAGCTCCTACAATGAGCAGTTCTTC
TRBJ2-7 TRBD1 TRBV20-1 NA CSARPRRGPYEQYF TGCAGTGCTAGGCCCCGCAGGGGGCCCTACGAGCAGTACTTC
TRBJ2-2 NA TRBV4-1 many CASSQDPRYTGELFF TGCGCCAGCAGCCAAGACCCTAGGTACACCGGGGAGCTGTTTTTT
TRBJ2-3 NA TRBV12-3/TRBV12-4 many CAITGASSTDTQYF TGTGCCATTACGGGGGCGAGTAGCACAGATACGCAGTATTTT
TRBJ1-3 NA TRBV19 few CASSIGGGPTSGNTIYF TGTGCCAGTAGTATAGGTGGCGGACCGACCTCTGGAAACACCATATATTTT
TRBJ1-1 TRBD1 TRBV12-3/TRBV12-4 many CASSRTGIGTEAFF TGTGCCAGCAGCCGGACAGGGATCGGCACTGAAGCTTTCTTT
TRBJ1-6 NA TRBV10-3 many CAISVGQHNSPLHF TGTGCCATCAGTGTTGGACAGCATAATTCACCCCTCCACTTT
TRBJ2-3 NA TRBV12-3/TRBV12-4 many CASSHTDTQYF TGTGCCAGCAGCCACACAGATACGCAGTATTTT
TRBJ1-1 NA TRBV6-1 many CASSEDFEGRAFF TGTGCCAGCAGTGAAGATTTTGAGGGGAGAGCTTTCTTT
TRBJ2-2 TRBD1 TRBV5-1 many CASSQRTGYTGELFF TGCGCCAGCAGCCAAAGGACAGGGTACACCGGGGAGCTGTTTTTT
TRBJ2-5 TRBD2 TRBV12-3/TRBV12-4 many CASGGLAGETQYF TGTGCCAGCGGAGGACTAGCGGGGGAGACCCAGTACTTC
TRBJ1-2 NA TRBV6-5 many CASSYGQGRGYTF TGTGCCAGCAGTTACGGCCAGGGGCGAGGCTACACCTTC
TRBJ2-7 NA TRBV20-1 NA CSAEGGASAYEQYF TGCAGTGCTGAGGGGGGGGCCAGCGCCTACGAGCAGTACTTC
TRBJ2-2 NA TRBV25-1 many CASSDIRGANTGELFF TGTGCCAGCAGTGACATCAGGGGCGCGAACACCGGGGAGCTGTTTTTT
TRBJ2-1 NA TRBV5-1 many CASRVVPPRGNEQFF TGCGCCAGCAGGGTCGTCCCTCCAAGAGGCAATGAGCAGTTCTTC
TRBJ1-2 NA TRBV9 many CASSVASGGYTF TGTGCCAGCAGCGTTGCGAGTGGTGGCTACACCTTC
TRBJ1-4 NA TRBV6-1 many CASAQGRRNEKLFF TGTGCCAGCGCGCAGGGGCGAAGGAATGAAAAACTGTTTTTT
TRBJ2-7 NA TRBV29-1 many CSGSWGHEQYF TGCAGTGGCAGCTGGGGCCACGAGCAGTACTTC
TRBJ1-1 TRBD1 TRBV20-1 many CSAAGQGNTEAFF TGCAGTGCTGCGGGACAGGGGAACACTGAAGCTTTCTTT
TRBJ2-7 NA TRBV12-3/TRBV12-4 many CASSTRSGGDYEQYF TGTGCCAGCAGTACACGATCAGGGGGGGACTACGAGCAGTACTTC